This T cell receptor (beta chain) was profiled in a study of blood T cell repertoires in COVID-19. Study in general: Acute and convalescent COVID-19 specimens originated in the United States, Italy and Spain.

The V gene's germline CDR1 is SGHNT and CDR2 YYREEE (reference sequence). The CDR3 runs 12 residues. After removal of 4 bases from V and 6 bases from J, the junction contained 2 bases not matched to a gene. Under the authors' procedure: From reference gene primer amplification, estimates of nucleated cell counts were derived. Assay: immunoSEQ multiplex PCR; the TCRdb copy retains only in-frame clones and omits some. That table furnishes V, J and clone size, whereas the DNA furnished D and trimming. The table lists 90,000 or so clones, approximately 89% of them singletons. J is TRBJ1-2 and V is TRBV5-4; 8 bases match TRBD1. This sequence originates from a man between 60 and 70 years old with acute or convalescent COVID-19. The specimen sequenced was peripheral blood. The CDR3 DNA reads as TGTGCCAGCAGCGAACAGGGGGATGGCTACACCTTC. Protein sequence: CASSEQGDGYTF.